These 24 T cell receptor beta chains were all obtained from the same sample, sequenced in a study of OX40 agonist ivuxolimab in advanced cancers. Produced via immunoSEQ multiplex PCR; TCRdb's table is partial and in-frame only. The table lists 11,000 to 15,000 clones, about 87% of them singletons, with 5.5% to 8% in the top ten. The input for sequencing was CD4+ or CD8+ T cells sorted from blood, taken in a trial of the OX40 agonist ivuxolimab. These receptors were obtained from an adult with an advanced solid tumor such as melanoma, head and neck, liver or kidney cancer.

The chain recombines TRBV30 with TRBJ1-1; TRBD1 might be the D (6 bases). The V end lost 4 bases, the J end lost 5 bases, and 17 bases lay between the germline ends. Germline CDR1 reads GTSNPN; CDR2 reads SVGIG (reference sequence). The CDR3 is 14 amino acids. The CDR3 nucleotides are TGTGCCTGGACACAGGGACGACAGAATACTGAAGCTTTCTTT. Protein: CAWTQGRQNTEAFF. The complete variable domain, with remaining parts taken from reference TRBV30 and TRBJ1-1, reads SQTIHQWPATLVQPVGSPLSLECTVEGTSNPNLYWYRQAAGRGLQLLFYSVGIGQISSEVPQNLSASRPQDRQFILSSKKLLLSDSGFYLCAWTQGRQNTEAFFGQGTRLTVV.

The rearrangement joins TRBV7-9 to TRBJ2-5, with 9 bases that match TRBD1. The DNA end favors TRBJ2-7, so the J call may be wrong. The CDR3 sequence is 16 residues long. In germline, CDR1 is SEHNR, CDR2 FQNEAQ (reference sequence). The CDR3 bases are TGTGCCAGCAGACCCAGTTCCGGGACAGGGCGATACGAGCAGTACTTC. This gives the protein CASRPSSGTGRYEQYF.

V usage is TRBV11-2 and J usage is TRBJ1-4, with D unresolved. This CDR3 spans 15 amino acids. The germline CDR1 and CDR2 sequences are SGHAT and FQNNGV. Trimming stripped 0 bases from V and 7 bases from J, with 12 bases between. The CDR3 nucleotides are TGTGCCAGCAGCTTAGATCGTGGGGTTGGTGAAAAACTGTTTTTT. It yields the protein CASSLDRGVGEKLFF.

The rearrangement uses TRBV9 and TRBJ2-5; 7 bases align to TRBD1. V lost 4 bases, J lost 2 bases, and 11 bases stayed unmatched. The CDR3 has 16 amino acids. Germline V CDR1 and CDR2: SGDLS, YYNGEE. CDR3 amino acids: CASSPRQGRVQETQYF. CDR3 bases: TGTGCCAGCAGCCCACGACAGGGACGGGTGCAAGAGACCCAGTACTTC.

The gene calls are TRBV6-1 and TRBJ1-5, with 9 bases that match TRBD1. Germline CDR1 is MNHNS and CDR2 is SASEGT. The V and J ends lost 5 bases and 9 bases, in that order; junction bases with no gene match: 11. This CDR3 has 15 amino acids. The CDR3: CASSSGQGSSRPQHF. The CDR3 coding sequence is TGTGCCAGCAGTTCCGGACAGGGGAGTTCACGGCCCCAGCATTTT.

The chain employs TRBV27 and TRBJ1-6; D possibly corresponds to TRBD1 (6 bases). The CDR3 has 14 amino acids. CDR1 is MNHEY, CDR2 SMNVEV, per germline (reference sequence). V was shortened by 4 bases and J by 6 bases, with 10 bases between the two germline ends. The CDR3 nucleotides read TGTGCCAGCAGTTATCGGGACACTAATTCACCCCTCCACTTT. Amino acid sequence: CASSYRDTNSPLHF.

This CDR3 is CASSVYHSYNEQFF. CDR3 bases: TGTGCCAGCAGCGTTTATCACTCCTACAATGAGCAGTTCTTC. The chain uses TRBV5-6 and TRBJ2-1; no clear D gene. Trimming pared 4 bases from V and 0 bases from J, leaving 8 bases between. The length of the CDR3 is 14 residues. Germline V gene data show CDR1 as SGHDT and CDR2 as YYEEEE.

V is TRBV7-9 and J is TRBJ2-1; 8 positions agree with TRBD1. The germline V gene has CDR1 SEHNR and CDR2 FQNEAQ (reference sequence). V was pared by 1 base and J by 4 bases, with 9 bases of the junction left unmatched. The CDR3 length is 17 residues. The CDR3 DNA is TGTGCCAGCAGCTTAGACCCAGACAGGGGTTCATACAATGAGCAGTTCTTC. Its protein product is CASSLDPDRGSYNEQFF. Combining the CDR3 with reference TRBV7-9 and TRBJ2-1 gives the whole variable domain DTGVSQNPRHKITKRGQNVTFRCDPISEHNRLYWYRQTLGQGPEFLTYFQNEAQLEKSRLLSDRFSAERPKGSFSTLEIQRTEQGDSAMYLCASSLDPDRGSYNEQFFGPGTRLTVL.

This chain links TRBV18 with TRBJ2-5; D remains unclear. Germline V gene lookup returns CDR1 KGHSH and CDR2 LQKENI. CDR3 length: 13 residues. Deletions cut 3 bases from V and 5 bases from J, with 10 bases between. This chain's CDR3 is CASSPGLGETQYF. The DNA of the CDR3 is TGTGCCAGCTCACCGGGGTTGGGGGAGACCCAGTACTTC.

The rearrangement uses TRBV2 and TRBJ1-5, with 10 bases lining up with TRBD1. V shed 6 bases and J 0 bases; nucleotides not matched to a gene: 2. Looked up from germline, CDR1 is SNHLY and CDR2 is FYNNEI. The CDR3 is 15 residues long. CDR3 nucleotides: TGTGCCAGCAGGGGACAGGGGACTAGCAATCAGCCCCAGCATTTT. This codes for CASRGQGTSNQPQHF.

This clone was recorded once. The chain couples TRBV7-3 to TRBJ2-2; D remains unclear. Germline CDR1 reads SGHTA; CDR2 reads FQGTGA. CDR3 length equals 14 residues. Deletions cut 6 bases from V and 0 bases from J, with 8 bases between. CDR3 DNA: TGTGCCAGCAGTTCAGTCGCGAACACCGGGGAGCTGTTTTTT. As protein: CASSSVANTGELFF.

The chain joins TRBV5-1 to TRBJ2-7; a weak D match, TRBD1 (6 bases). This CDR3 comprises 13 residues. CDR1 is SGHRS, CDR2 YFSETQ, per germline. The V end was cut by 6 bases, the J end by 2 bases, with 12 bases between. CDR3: CASTGQRPYEQYF. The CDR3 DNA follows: TGCGCCAGCACCGGACAGCGTCCCTACGAGCAGTACTTC.

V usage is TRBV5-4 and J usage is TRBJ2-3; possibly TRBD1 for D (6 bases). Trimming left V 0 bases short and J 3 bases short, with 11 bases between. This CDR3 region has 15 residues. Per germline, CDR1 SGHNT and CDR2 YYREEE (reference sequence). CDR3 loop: CASSLDQGLTDTQYF. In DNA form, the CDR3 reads TGTGCCAGCAGCTTGGATCAGGGGTTAACAGATACGCAGTATTTT.

The CDR3 protein is CASGPPNPGSGFNEQFF. CDR3 DNA sequence: TGTGCTAGTGGTCCGCCCAACCCAGGGTCAGGGTTCAATGAGCAGTTCTTC. The rearrangement joins TRBV12-5 to TRBJ2-1; tentative D call: TRBD1 (5 bases). The V end lost 5 bases, the J end lost 6 bases, and 23 bases lay between the germline ends. The CDR3 has 17 amino acids. In germline, CDR1 is LGHNT, CDR2 FRNRAP.

The CDR3 coding sequence is TGTGCCAGTCAGGCGGCAGGGAGGGGGCTTAGCAATCAGCCCCAGCATTTT. As protein: CASQAAGRGLSNQPQHF. The chain joins TRBV19 to TRBJ1-5, with TRBD1 matching over 7 bases. Germline assignment: CDR1 LNHDA and CDR2 SQIVND (reference sequence). The V and J ends lost 8 bases and 0 bases, in that order; junction bases with no gene match: 13. The CDR3 is 17 amino acids.

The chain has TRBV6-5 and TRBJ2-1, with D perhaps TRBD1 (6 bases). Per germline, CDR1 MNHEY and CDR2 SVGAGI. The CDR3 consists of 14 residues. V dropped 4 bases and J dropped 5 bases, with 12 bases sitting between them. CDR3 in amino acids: CASSFRQAHNEQFF. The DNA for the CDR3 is TGTGCCAGCAGTTTCAGACAGGCACACAATGAGCAGTTCTTC.

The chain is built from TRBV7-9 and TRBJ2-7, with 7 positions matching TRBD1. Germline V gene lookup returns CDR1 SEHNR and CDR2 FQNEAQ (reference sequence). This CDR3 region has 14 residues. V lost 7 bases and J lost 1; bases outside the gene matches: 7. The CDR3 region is CASTRDSGSYEQYF. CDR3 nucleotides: TGTGCCAGCACCCGGGACAGTGGGTCCTACGAGCAGTACTTC.

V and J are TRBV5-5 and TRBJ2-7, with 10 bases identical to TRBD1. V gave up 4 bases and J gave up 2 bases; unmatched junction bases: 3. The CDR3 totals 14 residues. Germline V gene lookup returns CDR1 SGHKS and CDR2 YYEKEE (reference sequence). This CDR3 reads CASSPGQGAYEQYF. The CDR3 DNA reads TGTGCCAGCAGCCCTGGACAGGGGGCCTACGAGCAGTACTTC. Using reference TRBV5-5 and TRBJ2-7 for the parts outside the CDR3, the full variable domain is DAGVTQSPTHLIKTRGQQVTLRCSPISGHKSVSWYQQVLGQGPQFIFQYYEKEERGRGNFPDRFSARQFPNYSSELNVNALLLGDSALYLCASSPGQGAYEQYFGPGTRLTVT.

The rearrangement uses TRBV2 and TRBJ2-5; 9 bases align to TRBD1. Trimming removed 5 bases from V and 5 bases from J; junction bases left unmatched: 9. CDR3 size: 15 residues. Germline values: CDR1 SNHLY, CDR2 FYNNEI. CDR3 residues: CASSYTGGTGETQYF. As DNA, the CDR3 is TGTGCCAGCAGTTACACAGGGGGCACCGGGGAGACCCAGTACTTC.

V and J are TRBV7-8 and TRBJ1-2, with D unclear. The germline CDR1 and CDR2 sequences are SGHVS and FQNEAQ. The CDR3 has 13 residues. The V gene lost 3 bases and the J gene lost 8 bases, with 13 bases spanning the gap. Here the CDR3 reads CASSFRTDGGYTF. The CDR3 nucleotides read TGTGCCAGCAGCTTTCGGACGGACGGGGGCTACACCTTC.

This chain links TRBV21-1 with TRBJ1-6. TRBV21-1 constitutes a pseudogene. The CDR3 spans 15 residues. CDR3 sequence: CASSPPGAPNSPLHF. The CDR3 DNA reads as TGTGCCAGCAGCCCCCCCGGGGCGCCCAATTCACCCCTCCACTTT.

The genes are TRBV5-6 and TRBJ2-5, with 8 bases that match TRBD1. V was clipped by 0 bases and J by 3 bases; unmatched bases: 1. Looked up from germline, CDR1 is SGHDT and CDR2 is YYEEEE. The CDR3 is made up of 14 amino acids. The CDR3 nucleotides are TGTGCCAGCAGCTTGGCGACAGGGGAAGAGACCCAGTACTTC. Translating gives CASSLATGEETQYF.

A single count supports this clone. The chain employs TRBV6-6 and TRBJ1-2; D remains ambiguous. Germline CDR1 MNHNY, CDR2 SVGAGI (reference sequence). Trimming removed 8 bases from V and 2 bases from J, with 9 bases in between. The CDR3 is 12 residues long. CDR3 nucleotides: TGTGCCAGCTCTACGGAAAACTATGGCTACACCTTC. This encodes CASSTENYGYTF.

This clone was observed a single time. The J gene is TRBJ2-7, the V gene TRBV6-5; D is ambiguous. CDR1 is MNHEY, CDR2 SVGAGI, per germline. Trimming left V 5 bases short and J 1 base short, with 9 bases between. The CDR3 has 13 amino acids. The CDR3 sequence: CASSRFGSYEQYF. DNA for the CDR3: TGTGCCAGCAGTCGGTTCGGTTCCTACGAGCAGTACTTC.